This TCR beta chain emerged from a study of shared clonotypes between healthy human individuals. Findings and caveats of the study: Non-shared clonotypes were found to have lower generation probabilities than the clonotypes that were shared by all four of the sorted-subset donors.

Some clones are missing from TCRdb's copy, which holds only in-frame ones; the method was immunoSEQ multiplex PCR. The sample yields some 1,600,000 clones, approximately 98% seen once. Note on this clone: No antigen is known for it.

V lost 2 bases and J lost 0; bases outside the gene matches: 4. Per germline, CDR1 SGHRS and CDR2 YFSETQ. The CDR3 spans 15 residues. The sequenced sample consisted of naive CD4+ T cells sorted from blood. This sample's subset: CD45RA+ positively selected. The receptor's source is a man aged 30-40 years in good health. This chain joins TRBV5-1 and TRBJ1-2; 7 bases match TRBD1. CDR3 bases: TGCGCCAGCAGCTTCGCCGGGACAGCTAACTATGGCTACACCTTC. Its protein product is CASSFAGTANYGYTF.